Listed here are 11 T cell receptor beta chains from one sample, sequenced in a study of T cell responses to AZD1222 COVID-19 vaccine. The protocol was immunoSEQ multiplex PCR, while the TCRdb copy is restricted to in-frame clones and leaves out a portion. The sample records about 76,000 clones, about 88% being singletons. The sample consisted of peripheral blood, taken on day 0 of AZD1222 vaccination. These receptors all stem from an adult in good health.

This clone has only one observation. This rearrangement joins TRBV29-1 to TRBJ2-5; TRBD1 aligns across 11 bases. The CDR3 sequence is 19 residues long. The V gene end was trimmed by 3 bases and the J gene end by 2 bases; junction bases not matched to a gene: 17. Germline CDR1 SQVTM, CDR2 ANQGSEA. DNA for the CDR3: TGCAGCGTTGAGATGTGGGACAGGGGGTACGGGGTACTTCAAGAGACCCAGTACTTC. Protein: CSVEMWDRGYGVLQETQYF. The full variable domain, completed using reference TRBV29-1 and TRBJ2-5, is SAVISQKPSRDICQRGTSLTIQCQVDSQVTMMFWYRQQPGQSLTLIATANQGSEATYESGFVIDKFPISRPNLTFSTLTVSNMSPEDSSIYLCSVEMWDRGYGVLQETQYFGPGTRLLVL.

The chain combines TRBV28 with TRBJ1-2; D ambiguous. From germline, CDR1 is MDHEN and CDR2 SYDVKM. The germline V and J ends were trimmed by 7 bases and 1 base, with 19 bases remaining between them. This CDR3 spans 16 amino acids. The CDR3 coding sequence is TGTGCCAGCACCTCTCACGGGCTCCGGGATAACTATGGCTACACCTTC. Translation: CASTSHGLRDNYGYTF.

This chain links TRBV2 with TRBJ1-3; unclear D gene. The CDR3 consists of 15 residues. The germline gives CDR1 SNHLY, CDR2 FYNNEI. The V gene lost 4 bases and the J gene lost 2 bases, with 12 bases spanning the gap. CDR3 sequence (DNA): TGTGCCAGCAGTGCGAGGACTGGCACTGGAAACACCATATATTTT. It codes for CASSARTGTGNTIYF.

This sequence joins TRBV27 and TRBJ1-4, with D hard to call. The CDR3 runs 14 residues. The germline CDR1 and CDR2 sequences are MNHEY and SMNVEV (reference sequence). V gave up 8 bases and J gave up 0 bases, with 10 bases separating them. The CDR3 DNA reads as TGTGCCAGCGGAAGACAAGCAACTAATGAAAAACTGTTTTTT. Protein sequence: CASGRQATNEKLFF.

The V call is TRBV19, the J call TRBJ1-5; D is undetermined. With 8 bases removed from V and 4 bases from J, the gap between germline ends came to 3 bases. Germline assignment: CDR1 LNHDA and CDR2 SQIVND (reference sequence). The CDR3 covers 10 residues. The chain's CDR3 is CASGNQPQHF. The CDR3 bases are TGTGCCAGTGGTAATCAGCCCCAGCATTTT. The whole variable domain, remainder taken from reference TRBV19 and TRBJ1-5, is DGGITQSPKYLFRKEGQNVTLSCEQNLNHDAMYWYRQDPGQGLRLIYYSQIVNDFQKGDIAEGYSVSREKKESFPLTVTSAQKNPTAFYLCASGNQPQHFGDGTRLSIL.

This clone was detected once. The J gene is TRBJ2-3, the V gene TRBV29-1; 10 bases are a match to TRBD1. The germline V gene encodes CDR1 SQVTM and CDR2 ANQGSEA. The length of the CDR3 is 14 residues. The V and J ends lost 6 bases and 2 bases, in that order; junction bases with no gene match: 5. Here the CDR3 DNA reads TGCAGCGTGGGACAGGGGCACCCCACAGATACGCAGTATTTT. Translation: CSVGQGHPTDTQYF.

This clone has just one count. The V call is TRBV5-1, the J call TRBJ2-5; D is ambiguous. This CDR3 comprises 13 residues. The germline gives CDR1 SGHRS, CDR2 YFSETQ. V lost 0 bases to trimming and J lost 9 bases, with 12 bases between them. CDR3 sequence (DNA): TGCGCCAGCAGCTTGGGGGCTAATCGGCCCCAGTACTTC. It is translated as CASSLGANRPQYF. The full variable domain, its missing parts supplied by reference TRBV5-1 and TRBJ2-5, is KAGVTQTPRYLIKTRGQQVTLSCSPISGHRSVSWYQQTPGQGLQFLFEYFSETQRNKGNFPGRFSGRQFSNSRSEMNVSTLELGDSALYLCASSLGANRPQYFGPGTRLLVL.

CDR3 in DNA: TGTGCCAGCAGAAGAAACAATGAGCAGTTCTTC. It specifies CASRRNNEQFF. V gene TRBV6-5 combines with J gene TRBJ2-1; D is ambiguous. The CDR3 is made up of 11 amino acids. CDR1 is MNHEY, CDR2 SVGAGI, per germline. V was clipped by 6 bases and J by 5 bases, with 5 bases between them.

The V gene is TRBV7-8, the J gene TRBJ2-7, with 7 bases lining up with TRBD2. V shed 4 bases, J shed 1 base, and the junction held 16 bases outside the gene matches. CDR1 is SGHVS, CDR2 FQNEAQ, per germline. The CDR3 sequence is 18 residues long. In DNA, the CDR3 is TGTGCCAGCAGCTCTTCCCGCCCCCCTAGCGGCAAATCCTACGAGCAGTACTTC. Amino acids: CASSSSRPPSGKSYEQYF.

The chain combines TRBV7-9 with TRBJ2-1; 7 positions match TRBD1. Germline V gene lookup returns CDR1 SEHNR and CDR2 FQNEAQ (reference sequence). V trimming: 5 bases; J trimming: 4 bases; junction bases outside the gene matches: 2. CDR3 length equals 13 residues. The DNA for the CDR3 is TGTGCCAGCAGCCTACAGGGGTACAATGAGCAGTTCTTC. Its protein product is CASSLQGYNEQFF.

This clone was counted once. The V and J genes are TRBV6-5 and TRBJ2-5; a weak D match, TRBD1 (6 bases). In germline, CDR1 is MNHEY, CDR2 SVGAGI. V was pared by 2 bases and J by 5 bases, with 12 bases between. This CDR3 has 14 residues. The CDR3 coding sequence is TGTGCCAGCAGTTACCCCGGGACAAGGGAGACCCAGTACTTC. Amino acid sequence: CASSYPGTRETQYF.